This entry describes one T cell receptor (beta chain). The antigen is unknown. The assay used deep level. Clones were read by immunoSEQ multiplex PCR, and TCRdb kept only the in-frame ones, dropping some. This table holds fewer than 2.5 million clones, 80% to 95% found once. These data belong to a study of shared clonotypes between healthy human individuals. Broader study findings: Blood alone was sampled, and tissue repertoires likely differ. Rarefaction analysis demonstrated incomplete sorted-subset sequencing notwithstanding large depth.

The germline gives CDR1 SNHLY, CDR2 FYNNEI. V gave up 4 bases and J gave up 10 bases, with 13 bases separating them. CDR3 length equals 12 residues. The chain couples TRBV2 to TRBJ1-2, with TRBD1 as a possible D gene (5 bases). The source of this sequence is a man between 18 and 29 years old in good health. Some clones in this sample may be carry-over from other donors' samples. Input material: naive CD4+ T cells from PBMCs. Subset noted: CD45RA+ positively selected. The CDR3 spells CASSGDESLYTF. DNA for the CDR3: TGTGCCAGCAGTGGGGACGAGAGTCTCTACACCTTC.